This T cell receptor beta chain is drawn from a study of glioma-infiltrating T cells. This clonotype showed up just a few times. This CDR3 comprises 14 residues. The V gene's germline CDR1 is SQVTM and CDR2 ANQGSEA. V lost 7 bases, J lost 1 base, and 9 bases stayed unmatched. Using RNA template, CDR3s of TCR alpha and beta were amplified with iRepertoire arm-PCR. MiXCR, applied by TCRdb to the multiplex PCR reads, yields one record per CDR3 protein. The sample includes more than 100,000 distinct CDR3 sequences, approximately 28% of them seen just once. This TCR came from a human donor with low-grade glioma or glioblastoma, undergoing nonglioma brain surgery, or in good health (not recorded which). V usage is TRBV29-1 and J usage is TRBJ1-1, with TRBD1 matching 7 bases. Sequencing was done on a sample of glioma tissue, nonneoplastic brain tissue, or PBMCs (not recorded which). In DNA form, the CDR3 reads TGCAGCGACGTCCGTGGGACAGAGAACACTGAAGCTTTCTTT. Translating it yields CSDVRGTENTEAFF.